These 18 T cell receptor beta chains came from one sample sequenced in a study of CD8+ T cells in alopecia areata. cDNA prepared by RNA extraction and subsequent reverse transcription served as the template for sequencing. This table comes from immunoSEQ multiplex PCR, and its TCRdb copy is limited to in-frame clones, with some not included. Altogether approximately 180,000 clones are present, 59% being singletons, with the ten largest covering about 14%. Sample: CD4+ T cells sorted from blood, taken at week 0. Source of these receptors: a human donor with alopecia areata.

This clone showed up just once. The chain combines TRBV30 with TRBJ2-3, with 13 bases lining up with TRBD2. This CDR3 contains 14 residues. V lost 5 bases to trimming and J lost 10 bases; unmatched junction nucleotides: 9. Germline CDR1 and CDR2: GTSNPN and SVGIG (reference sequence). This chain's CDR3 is CAWGTSGVGGSQYF. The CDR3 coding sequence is TGTGCCTGGGGGACTAGCGGGGTCGGAGGGTCGCAGTATTTT. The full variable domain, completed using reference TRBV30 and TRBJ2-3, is SQTIHQWPATLVQPVGSPLSLECTVEGTSNPNLYWYRQAAGRGLQLLFYSVGIGQISSEVPQNLSASRPQDRQFILSSKKLLLSDSGFYLCAWGTSGVGGSQYFGPGTRLTVL.

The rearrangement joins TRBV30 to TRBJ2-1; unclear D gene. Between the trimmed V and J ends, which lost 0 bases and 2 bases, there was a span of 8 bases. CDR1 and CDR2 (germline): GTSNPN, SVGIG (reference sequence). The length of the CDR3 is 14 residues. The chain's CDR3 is CAWSVSGTYNEQFF. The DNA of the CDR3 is TGTGCCTGGAGTGTAAGTGGGACCTACAATGAGCAGTTCTTC.

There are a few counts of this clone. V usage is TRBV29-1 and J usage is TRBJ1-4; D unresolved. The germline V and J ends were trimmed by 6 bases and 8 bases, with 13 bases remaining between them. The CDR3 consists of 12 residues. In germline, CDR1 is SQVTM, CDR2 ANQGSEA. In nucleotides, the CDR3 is TGCAGCGTAGGGAAACCTTGGGAAAAACTGTTTTTT. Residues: CSVGKPWEKLFF. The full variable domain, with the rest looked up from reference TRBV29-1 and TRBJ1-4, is SAVISQKPSRDICQRGTSLTIQCQVDSQVTMMFWYRQQPGQSLTLIATANQGSEATYESGFVIDKFPISRPNLTFSTLTVSNMSPEDSSIYLCSVGKPWEKLFFGSGTQLSVL.

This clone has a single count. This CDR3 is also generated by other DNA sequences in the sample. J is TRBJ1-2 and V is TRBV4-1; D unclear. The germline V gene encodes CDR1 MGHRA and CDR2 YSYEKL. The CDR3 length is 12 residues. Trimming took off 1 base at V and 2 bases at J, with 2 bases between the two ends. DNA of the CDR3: TGCGCCAGCAGCCAAGCGAACTATGGCTACACCTTC. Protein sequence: CASSQANYGYTF.

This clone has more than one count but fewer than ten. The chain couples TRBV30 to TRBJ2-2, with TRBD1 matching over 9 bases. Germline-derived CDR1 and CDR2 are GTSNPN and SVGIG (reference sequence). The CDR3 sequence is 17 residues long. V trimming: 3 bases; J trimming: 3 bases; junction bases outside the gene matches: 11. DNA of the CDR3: TGTGCCTGGAGCGCCCAAGACAGGGGGTTTTACACCGGGGAGCTGTTTTTT. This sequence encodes CAWSAQDRGFYTGELFF.

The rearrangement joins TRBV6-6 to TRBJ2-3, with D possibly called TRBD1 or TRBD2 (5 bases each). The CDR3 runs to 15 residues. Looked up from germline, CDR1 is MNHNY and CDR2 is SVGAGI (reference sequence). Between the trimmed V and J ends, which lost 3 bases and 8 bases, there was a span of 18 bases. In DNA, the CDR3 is TGTGCCAGCAGTTATCGGGACCCTCTGGAGGCTACGCAGTATTTT. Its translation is CASSYRDPLEATQYF.

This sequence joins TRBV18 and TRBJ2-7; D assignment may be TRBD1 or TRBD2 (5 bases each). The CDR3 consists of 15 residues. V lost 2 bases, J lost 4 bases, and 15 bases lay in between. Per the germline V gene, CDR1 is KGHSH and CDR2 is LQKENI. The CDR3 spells CASSPGGPGPYEQYF. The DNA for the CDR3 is TGTGCCAGCTCACCAGGGGGACCCGGCCCTTACGAGCAGTACTTC.

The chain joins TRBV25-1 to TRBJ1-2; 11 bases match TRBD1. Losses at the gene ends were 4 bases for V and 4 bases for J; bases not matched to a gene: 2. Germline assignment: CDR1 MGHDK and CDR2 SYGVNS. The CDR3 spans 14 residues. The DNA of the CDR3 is TGTGCCAGCAGTGGTGGGACAGGGGGCTATGGCTACACCTTC. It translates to CASSGGTGGYGYTF.

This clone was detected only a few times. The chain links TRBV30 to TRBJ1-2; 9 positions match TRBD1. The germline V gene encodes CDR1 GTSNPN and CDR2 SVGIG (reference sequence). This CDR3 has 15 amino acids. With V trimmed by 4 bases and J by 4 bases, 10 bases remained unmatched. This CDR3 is CAWTRDRASSYGYTF. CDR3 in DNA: TGTGCCTGGACCAGGGACAGGGCCTCTAGCTATGGCTACACCTTC.

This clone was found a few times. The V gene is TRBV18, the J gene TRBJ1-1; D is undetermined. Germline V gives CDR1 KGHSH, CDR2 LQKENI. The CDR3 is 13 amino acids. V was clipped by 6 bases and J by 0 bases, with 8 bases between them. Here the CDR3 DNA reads TGTGCCAGCTCCCGAGAGATGAACACTGAAGCTTTCTTT. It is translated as CASSREMNTEAFF.

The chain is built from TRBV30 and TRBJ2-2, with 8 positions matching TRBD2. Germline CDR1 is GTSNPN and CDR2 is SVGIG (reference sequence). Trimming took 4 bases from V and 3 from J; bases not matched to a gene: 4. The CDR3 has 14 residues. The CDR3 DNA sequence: TGTGCCTGGATGCGGGGGGCCTACACCGGGGAGCTGTTTTTT. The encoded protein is CAWMRGAYTGELFF.

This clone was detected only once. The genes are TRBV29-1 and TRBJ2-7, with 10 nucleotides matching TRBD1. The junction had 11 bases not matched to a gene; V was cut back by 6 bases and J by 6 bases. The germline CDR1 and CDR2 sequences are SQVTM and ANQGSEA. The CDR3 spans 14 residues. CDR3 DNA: TGCAGCGTCCTCTCCCGGGACAGGGGCCTCGAGCAGTACTTC. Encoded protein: CSVLSRDRGLEQYF.

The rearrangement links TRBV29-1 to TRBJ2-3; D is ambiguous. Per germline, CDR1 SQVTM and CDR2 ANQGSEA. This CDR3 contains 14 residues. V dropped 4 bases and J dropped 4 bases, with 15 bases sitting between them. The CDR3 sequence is CSVGGPQNADTQYF. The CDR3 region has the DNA TGCAGCGTTGGCGGTCCGCAGAATGCAGATACGCAGTATTTT.

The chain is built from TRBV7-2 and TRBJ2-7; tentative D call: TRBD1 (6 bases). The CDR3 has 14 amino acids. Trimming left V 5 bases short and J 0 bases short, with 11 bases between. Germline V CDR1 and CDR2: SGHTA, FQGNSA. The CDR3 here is CASSPDRFSYEQYF. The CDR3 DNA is TGTGCCAGCAGCCCAGACAGGTTCTCCTACGAGCAGTACTTC.

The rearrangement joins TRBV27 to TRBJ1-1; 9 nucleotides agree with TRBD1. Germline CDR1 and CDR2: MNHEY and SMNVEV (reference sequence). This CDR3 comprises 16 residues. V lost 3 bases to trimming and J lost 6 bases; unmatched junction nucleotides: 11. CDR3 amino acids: CASSFLRTGGIAEAFF. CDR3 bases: TGTGCCAGCAGTTTCCTTAGAACAGGGGGCATCGCTGAAGCTTTCTTT.

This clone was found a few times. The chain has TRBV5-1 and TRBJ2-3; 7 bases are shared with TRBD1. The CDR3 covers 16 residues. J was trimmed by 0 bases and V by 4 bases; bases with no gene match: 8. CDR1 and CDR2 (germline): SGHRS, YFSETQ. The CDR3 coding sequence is TGCGCCAGCAGCACGGGGACAGCCATTAGCACAGATACGCAGTATTTT. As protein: CASSTGTAISTDTQYF.

CDR3 residues: CASLGAGGDEQFF. The CDR3 DNA reads TGTGCCTCACTGGGGGCGGGAGGGGATGAGCAGTTCTTC. V is TRBV30 and J is TRBJ2-1; TRBD2 agrees at 9 bases. CDR3 length: 13 residues. The trim removed 7 bases at V and 8 bases at J, leaving 9 bases unmatched. Germline CDR1 is GTSNPN and CDR2 is SVGIG (reference sequence).

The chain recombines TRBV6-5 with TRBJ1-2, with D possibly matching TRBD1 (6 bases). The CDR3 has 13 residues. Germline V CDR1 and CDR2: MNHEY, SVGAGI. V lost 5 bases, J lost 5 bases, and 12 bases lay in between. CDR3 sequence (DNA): TGTGCCAGCAGTAAACAGGGAATTTATGGCTACACCTTC. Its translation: CASSKQGIYGYTF.